This T cell receptor (beta chain) was captured in a study of tumor-infiltrating lymphocytes in primary liver carcinoma. About the study: Recorded tumor stage was T1-T3 N0M0, with diameters of about 4.2 to 10 cm. Study-level findings and limits: About 8-25% of top clones, no more, were shared by all five regions.

Note on this clonotype: Its cognate antigen is unknown.

For each extraction, RNA and DNA were obtained together from approximately 20-30 mg of unsorted bulk tissue. With roughly 500 ng total RNA as template and a constant-region primer, TCR beta cDNA was made. Libraries covering TCR beta were generated through three nested multiplex PCR rounds (using a slightly modified ARM-PCR). The two initial PCR rounds, approximately 10 cycles each, used TRBV1-TRBV30 forward and C-beta reverse primers. TCRdb ran MiXCR on the multiplex PCR reads and lists one entry per CDR3 protein. Of 50,000 to 60,000 distinct CDR3 sequences listed, approximately 80% are singletons. This CDR3 is built from 15 residues. Germline V gene lookup returns CDR1 MDHEN and CDR2 SYDVKM. After removal of 6 bases from V and 9 bases from J, the junction contained 15 bases not matched to a gene.

The sample taken for sequencing was liver tumor tissue from sampling region 5. Subset denoted: tumor region T5, tumor centre. The chain employs TRBV28 and TRBJ2-3; 7 bases are a match to TRBD1. The clonotype was recovered from a man aged 40-49 years with primary liver carcinoma and hepatitis B virus infection. The CDR3 is CASSYIADREDTQYF. The CDR3 nucleotides are TGTGCCAGCAGCTATATAGCTGACAGGGAAGACACGCAGTATTTT.